This T cell receptor beta chain was documented in a study of T cells in Graves' hyperthyroidism and ophthalmopathy. This clonotype has a handful of counts. Its antigen is undetermined. CDR1 and CDR2 from the germline V gene are DFQATT and SNEGSKA (reference sequence). Between the trimmed V and J ends, which lost 3 bases and 0 bases, there was a span of 21 bases. The length of the CDR3 is 18 residues. Broader study findings: Patients with ophthalmopathy were separated from those with stable hyperthyroidism by a 13 V-J model. Blood also held most thyroid clonotypes expanded beyond 0.001.

In making diagnoses, clinical symptoms, serum thyroxine and TRAb, thyroid ultrasound and orbital computed tomography were all used. RNA transcripts gave rise to amplified TCR beta CDR3 regions. The TCR CDR3 first-round RT-PCR relied on the HTBI primer set. Via MiXCR, TCRdb re-called the multiplex PCR reads, giving one row per CDR3 protein. The table shows about 640,000 distinct CDR3 sequences, with around 20% occurring only once. The sequence derives from a man aged 25-45 years with Graves' ophthalmopathy. The chain couples TRBV20-1 to TRBJ1-5, with D perhaps matching TRBD1 (5 bases). The source material was blood. The CDR3 sequence is CSAREYRRQIHSNQPQHF. The CDR3 nucleotides are TGCAGTGCTAGGGAATACAGGCGGCAGATCCATAGCAATCAGCCCCAGCATTTT.